Below, 8 T cell receptor beta chains from the same sample are listed, as sequenced in a study of OX40 agonist ivuxolimab in advanced cancers. Library prep was done by the immunoSEQ multiplex PCR assay. This immuneACCESS table, as held by TCRdb, lists in-frame sequences with V and J called but not all clones. Of the missing ones, under half trace to an unresolved V gene in checked studies; the others have no known cause. For this sample the table gives 52,000 or so clones, of which approximately 94% were detected only once. Of the sample, 9.5% to 15% falls within the top ten clones. The input for sequencing was CD4+ or CD8+ T cells sorted from blood, taken in a trial of the OX40 agonist ivuxolimab. Receptor source: an adult with an advanced solid tumor such as melanoma, head and neck, liver or kidney cancer.

The chain joins TRBV4-2 to TRBJ2-1; TRBD2 agrees at 9 bases. V lost 0 bases, J lost 9 bases, and 12 bases stayed unmatched. Germline CDR1 and CDR2: LGHNA and YNFKEQ. The CDR3 is 17 residues long. The CDR3 is CASSQDYWTSDRFEQFF. DNA of the CDR3: TGTGCCAGCAGCCAAGATTATTGGACTAGCGACAGATTTGAGCAGTTCTTC.

This sequence joins TRBV9 and TRBJ2-3; maybe TRBD2 (7 bases). Trimming left V 2 bases short and J 2 bases short, with 15 bases between. The length of the CDR3 is 16 residues. The germline gives CDR1 SGDLS, CDR2 YYNGEE. In nucleotides, the CDR3 is TGTGCCAGCAGCGTCGGAGGGGGGGGCCACACAGATACGCAGTATTTT. Translating gives CASSVGGGGHTDTQYF.

The J gene is TRBJ1-4, the V gene TRBV7-9; TRBD1 might be the D (6 bases). Germline CDR1 reads SEHNR; CDR2 reads FQNEAQ (reference sequence). This CDR3 has 16 amino acids. V lost 5 bases and J 1 base, leaving 14 bases between the germline ends. CDR3 amino acids: CASSTTGDGTNEKLFF. The CDR3 DNA reads TGTGCCAGCAGCACGACAGGTGACGGAACTAATGAAAAACTGTTTTTT.

The chain is built from TRBV4-1 and TRBJ2-1, with D perhaps TRBD1 or TRBD2 (5 bases each). The CDR3 length is 19 residues. V lost 0 bases and J lost 2, with 20 bases in between. Germline values: CDR1 MGHRA, CDR2 YSYEKL. CDR3 in DNA: TGCGCCAGCAGCCAAGATGGGGGAAACCCCGCGGGTCCCTACAATGAGCAGTTCTTC. This encodes CASSQDGGNPAGPYNEQFF.

This chain connects TRBV19 to TRBJ2-5; D not resolved. The length of the CDR3 is 18 residues. Germline V lookup: CDR1 LNHDA, CDR2 SQIVND (reference sequence). V was shortened by 5 bases and J by 1 base, with 23 bases between the two germline ends. The CDR3 bases are TGTGCCAGTAGTCTTACTGCCACCCCTTATGTATCCCAAGAGACCCAGTACTTC. Protein sequence: CASSLTATPYVSQETQYF.

The V and J genes are TRBV6-5 and TRBJ1-4; D unclear. The CDR3 runs 14 residues. Trimming stripped 0 bases from V and 5 bases from J, with 7 bases between. The germline gives CDR1 MNHEY, CDR2 SVGAGI. CDR3 bases: TGTGCCAGCAGTTACTCCGGGCCGAATGAAAAACTGTTTTTT. This encodes CASSYSGPNEKLFF.

In this sample, this clone turned up once. J is TRBJ1-5 and V is TRBV4-2; 12 bases are shared with TRBD1. The CDR3 covers 19 residues. Germline CDR1 reads LGHNA; CDR2 reads YNFKEQ. Unmatched junction bases numbered 8, after V lost 0 bases and J lost 2 bases. For the CDR3, the DNA is TGTGCCAGCAGCCAAGAGGGGGACAGGGGGCTTGGGGGCAATCAGCCCCAGCATTTT. Translation gives CASSQEGDRGLGGNQPQHF.

CDR3 nucleotides: TGCGCCAGCAGCCAAGAGGGACTGCCTAAACCCTACGAGCAGTACTTC. Protein: CASSQEGLPKPYEQYF. The chain joins TRBV4-1 to TRBJ2-7, with D possibly TRBD2 on 6 matching bases. This CDR3 contains 16 residues. V was shortened by 0 bases and J by 2 bases, with 14 bases between the two germline ends. The germline V gene has CDR1 MGHRA and CDR2 YSYEKL.